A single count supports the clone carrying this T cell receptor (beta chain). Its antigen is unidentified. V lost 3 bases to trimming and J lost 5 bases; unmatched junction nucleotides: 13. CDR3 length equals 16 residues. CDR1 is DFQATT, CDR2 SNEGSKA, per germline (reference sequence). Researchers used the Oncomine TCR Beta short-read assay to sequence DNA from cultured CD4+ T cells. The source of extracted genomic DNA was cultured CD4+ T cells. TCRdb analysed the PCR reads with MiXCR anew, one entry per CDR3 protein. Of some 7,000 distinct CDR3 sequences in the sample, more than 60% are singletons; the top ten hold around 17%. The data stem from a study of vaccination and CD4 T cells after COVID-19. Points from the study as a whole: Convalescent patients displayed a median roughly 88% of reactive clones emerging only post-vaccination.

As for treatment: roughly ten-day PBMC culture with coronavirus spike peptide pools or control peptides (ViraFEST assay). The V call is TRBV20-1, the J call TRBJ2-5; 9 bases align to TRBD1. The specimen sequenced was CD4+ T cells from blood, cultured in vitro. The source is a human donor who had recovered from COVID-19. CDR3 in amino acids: CSASHPRGTGIETQYF. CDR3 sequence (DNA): TGCAGTGCTAGTCATCCCCGCGGGACAGGGATTGAGACCCAGTACTTC.